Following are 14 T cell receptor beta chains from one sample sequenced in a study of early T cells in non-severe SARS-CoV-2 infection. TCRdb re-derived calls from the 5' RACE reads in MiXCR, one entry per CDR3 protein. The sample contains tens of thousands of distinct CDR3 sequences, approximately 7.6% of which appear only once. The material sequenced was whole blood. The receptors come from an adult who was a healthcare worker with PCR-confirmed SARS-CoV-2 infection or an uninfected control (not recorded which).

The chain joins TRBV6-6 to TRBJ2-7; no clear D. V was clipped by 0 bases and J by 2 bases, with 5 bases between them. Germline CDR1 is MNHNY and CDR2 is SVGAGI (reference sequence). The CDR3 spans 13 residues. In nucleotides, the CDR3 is TGTGCCAGCAGTTACTCGGGTGCCTACGAGCAGTACTTC. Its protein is CASSYSGAYEQYF.

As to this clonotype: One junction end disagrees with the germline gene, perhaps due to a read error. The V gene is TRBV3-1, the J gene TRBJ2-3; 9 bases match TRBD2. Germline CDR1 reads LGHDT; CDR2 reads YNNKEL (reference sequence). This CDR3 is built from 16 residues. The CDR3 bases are TGTGTCAGCAGCCAAGGAGTTAGCGGGAGCGCAGATACGCAGTATTTT. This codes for CVSSQGVSGSADTQYF.

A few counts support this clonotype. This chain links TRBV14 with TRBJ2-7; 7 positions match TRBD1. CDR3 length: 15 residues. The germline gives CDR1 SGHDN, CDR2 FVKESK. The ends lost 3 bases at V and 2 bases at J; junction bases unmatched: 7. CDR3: CASSQNTGVAYEQYF. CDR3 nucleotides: TGTGCCAGCAGCCAGAATACAGGGGTCGCCTACGAGCAGTACTTC.

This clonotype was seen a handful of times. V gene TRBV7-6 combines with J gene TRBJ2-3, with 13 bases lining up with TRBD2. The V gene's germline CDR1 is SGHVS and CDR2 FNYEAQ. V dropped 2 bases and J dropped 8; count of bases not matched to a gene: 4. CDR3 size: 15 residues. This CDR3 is CASSLTSGGAFTQYF. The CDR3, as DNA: TGTGCCAGCAGCTTAACTAGCGGGGGGGCGTTTACGCAGTATTTT.

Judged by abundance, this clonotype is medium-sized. The CDR3 DNA reads TGTGCTAGTGGCCCCCGGGAGGGCGGTGGGGATGAGCAGTTCTTC. This encodes CASGPREGGGDEQFF. This chain joins TRBV12-5 and TRBJ2-1; TRBD2 matches at 8 bases. J was trimmed by 8 bases and V by 6 bases; bases with no gene match: 12. Germline values: CDR1 LGHNT, CDR2 FRNRAP. This CDR3 spans 15 amino acids.

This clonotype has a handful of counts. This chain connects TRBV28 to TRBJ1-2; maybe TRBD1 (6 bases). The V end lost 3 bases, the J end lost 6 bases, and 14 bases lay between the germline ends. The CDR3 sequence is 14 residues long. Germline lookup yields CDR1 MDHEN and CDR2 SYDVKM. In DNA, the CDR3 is TGTGCCAGCAGTTTGGAACAGGGATTGGATGGCTACACCTTC. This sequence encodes CASSLEQGLDGYTF.

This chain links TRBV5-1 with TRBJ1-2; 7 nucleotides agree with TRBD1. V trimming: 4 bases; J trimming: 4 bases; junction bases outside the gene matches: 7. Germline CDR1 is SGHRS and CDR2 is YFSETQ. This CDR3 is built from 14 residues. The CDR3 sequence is CASSETGSGYGYTF. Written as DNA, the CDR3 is TGCGCCAGCAGCGAGACAGGGTCTGGCTATGGCTACACCTTC. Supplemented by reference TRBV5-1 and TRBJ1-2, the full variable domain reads KAGVTQTPRYLIKTRGQQVTLSCSPISGHRSVSWYQQTPGQGLQFLFEYFSETQRNKGNFPGRFSGRQFSNSRSEMNVSTLELGDSALYLCASSETGSGYGYTFGSGTRLTVV.

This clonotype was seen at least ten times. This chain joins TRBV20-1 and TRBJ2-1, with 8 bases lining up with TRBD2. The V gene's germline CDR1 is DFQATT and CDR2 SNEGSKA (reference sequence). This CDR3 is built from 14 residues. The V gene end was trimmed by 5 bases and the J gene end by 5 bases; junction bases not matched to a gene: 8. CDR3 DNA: TGCAGTGCTGCCCCCCTGCGGGAGGACAATGAGCAGTTCTTC. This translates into CSAAPLREDNEQFF.

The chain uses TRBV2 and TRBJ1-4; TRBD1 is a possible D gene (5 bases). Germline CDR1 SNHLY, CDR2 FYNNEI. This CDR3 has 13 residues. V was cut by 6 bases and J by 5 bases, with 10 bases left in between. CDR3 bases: TGTGCCAGCAGCAGGGAGTCCAATGAAAAACTGTTTTTT. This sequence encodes CASSRESNEKLFF. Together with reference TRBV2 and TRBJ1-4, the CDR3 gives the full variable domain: EPEVTQTPSHQVTQMGQEVILRCVPISNHLYFYWYRQILGQKVEFLVSFYNNEISEKSEIFDDQFSVERPDGSNFTLKIRSTKLEDSAMYFCASSRESNEKLFFGSGTQLSVL.

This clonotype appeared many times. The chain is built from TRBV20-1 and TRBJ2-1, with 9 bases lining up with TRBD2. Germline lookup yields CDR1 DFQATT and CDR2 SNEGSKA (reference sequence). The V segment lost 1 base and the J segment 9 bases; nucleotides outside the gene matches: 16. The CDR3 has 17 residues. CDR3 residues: CSARGPAIAGDGGEQFF. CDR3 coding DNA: TGCAGTGCTAGAGGCCCCGCTATAGCGGGAGATGGAGGTGAGCAGTTCTTC.

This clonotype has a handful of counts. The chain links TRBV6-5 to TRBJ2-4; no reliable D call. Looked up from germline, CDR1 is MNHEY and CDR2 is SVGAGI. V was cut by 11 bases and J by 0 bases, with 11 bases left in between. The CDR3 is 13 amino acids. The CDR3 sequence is CAARSLAKNIQYF. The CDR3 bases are TGTGCCGCCCGCAGTCTAGCCAAAAACATTCAGTACTTC.

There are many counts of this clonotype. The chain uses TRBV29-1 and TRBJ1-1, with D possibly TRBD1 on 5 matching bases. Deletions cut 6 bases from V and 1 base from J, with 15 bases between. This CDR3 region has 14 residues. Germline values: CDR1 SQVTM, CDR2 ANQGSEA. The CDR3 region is CSVSRDGRNTEAFF. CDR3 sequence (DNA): TGCAGCGTCTCACGGGACGGCAGGAACACTGAAGCTTTCTTT.

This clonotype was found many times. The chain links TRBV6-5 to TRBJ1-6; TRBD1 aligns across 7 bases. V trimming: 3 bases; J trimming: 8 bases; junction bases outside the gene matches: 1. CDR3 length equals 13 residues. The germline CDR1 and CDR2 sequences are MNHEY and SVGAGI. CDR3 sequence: CASSYTGDSPLHF. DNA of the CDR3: TGTGCCAGCAGTTATACAGGGGATTCACCCCTCCACTTT.

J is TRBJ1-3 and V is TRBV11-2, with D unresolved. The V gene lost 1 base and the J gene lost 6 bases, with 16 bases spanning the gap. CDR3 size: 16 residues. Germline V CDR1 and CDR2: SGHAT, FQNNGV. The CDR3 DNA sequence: TGTGCCAGCAGCTTAGTAGTAGGAGGACGGGTAAACACCATATATTTT. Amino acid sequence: CASSLVVGGRVNTIYF.